The present T cell receptor beta chain was sequenced within a study of blood T cell repertoires in COVID-19. Overall study context: PBMCs, B-cell-depleted T cells, or T cells were the source of the cDNA or gDNA that made up the material.

Repertoires were generated with immunoSEQ multiplex PCR, while TCRdb's copy carries only in-frame clones and drops some. The sample has about 150,000 clones; around 89% are singletons. A few counts support this clone. The CDR3 loop spans 14 amino acids. Germline lookup yields CDR1 SEHNR and CDR2 FQNEAQ (reference sequence). Trimming removed 1 base from V and 8 bases from J, with 14 bases in between. V and J are TRBV7-9 and TRBJ1-2; possibly TRBD1 for D (5 bases). What was sequenced was peripheral blood. The TCR sequence derives from a woman between 55 and 75 years old with active COVID-19. CDR3 amino acids: CASSLDARADGYTF. As DNA, the CDR3 is TGTGCCAGCAGCTTAGATGCCAGGGCGGACGGCTACACCTTC.